This T cell receptor beta chain appears in the sequencing data of a study (dated by TCRdb to the early 2010s). The instrument given in TCRdb is Illumina Genome Analyzer IIx. TCRdb reworked the public reads: Q25 trimming with fastp, MiXCR clone assembly, productive beta chains retained. Every entry covers one CDR3 protein and lists the most common genes and DNA from its rows. For this sample the table gives 15,000 or so distinct CDR3 sequences, of which around 30% were detected only once. The ten largest clones represent about 16% of the sample. Notes on this clonotype: The clone's antigen remains unknown. No qualities accompany the bases; no much larger clone lies one base away.

The CDR3 sequence holds 14 residues, the cysteine and phenylalanine included. Only the CDR3 DNA stays, 42 bases, in frame from base 1. The germline V and J ends show losses of 4 bases and 9 bases respectively, and no gene match explains 8 bases of the junction. The germline V gene specifies SQVTM as CDR1 and ANQGSEA as CDR2. The TCR comes from a human donor. The rearrangement combines TRBV29-1 with TRBJ1-6, and 8 junctional nucleotides match TRBD1. The sequenced sample consisted of blood. The CDR3 sequence is CSVAGQGNSSPLHF. The DNA sequence is TGCAGCGTTGCTGGACAGGGAAATAGTTCACCCCTCCACTTT. Beyond the CDR3, the reference TRBV29-1 and TRBJ1-6 genes provide the residues; the full variable domain reads: SAVISQKPSRDICQRGTSLTIQCQVDSQVTMMFWYRQQPGQSLTLIATANQGSEATYESGFVIDKFPISRPNLTFSTLTVSNMSPEDSSIYLCSVAGQGNSSPLHFGNGTRLTVT.